These 17 T cell receptor beta chains share one sample of origin, sequenced in a study of vaccination and CD4 T cells after COVID-19. The sample's treatment: approximately 11-day PBMC culture with coronavirus spike peptide pools or control peptides (ViraFEST assay). Oncomine TCR Beta short-read sequencing was applied to DNA from cultured CD4+ T cells. TCRdb reprocessed the PCR reads via MiXCR and lists one record per CDR3 protein. Altogether 8,000 or so distinct CDR3 sequences are present, 60% to 75% being singletons, with the ten largest covering around 38%. These TCRs are of unknown antigen specificity. Material: CD4+ T cells from blood, cultured in vitro. The receptors here all came from a human donor who had recovered from COVID-19.

The chain is built from TRBV5-4 and TRBJ1-1; tentatively, D is TRBD1 (5 bases). The CDR3 consists of 14 residues. The germline V and J ends were trimmed by 4 bases and 1 base, with 11 bases remaining between them. Germline V gives CDR1 SGHNT, CDR2 YYREEE (reference sequence). The DNA for the CDR3 is TGTGCCAGCAGCCAGCCACAGGAGAACACTGAAGCTTTCTTT. This sequence encodes CASSQPQENTEAFF.

The DNA of the CDR3 is TGCAGTGCTAGTAAGCCCCCCGGGGAGCTGTTTTTT. As protein: CSASKPPGELFF. The V and J genes are TRBV20-1 and TRBJ2-2; unclear D gene. V lost 3 bases, J lost 6 bases, and 8 bases lay in between. Germline V CDR1 and CDR2: DFQATT, SNEGSKA (reference sequence). CDR3 length: 12 amino acids.

The chain uses TRBV7-6 and TRBJ2-5; the D gene is possibly TRBD2 (5 bases). This CDR3 is 16 amino acids long. The germline V and J ends were trimmed by 2 bases and 4 bases, with 17 bases remaining between them. From germline, CDR1 is SGHVS and CDR2 FNYEAQ. In nucleotides, the CDR3 is TGTGCCAGCAGCTTACCCCGGGCGGGTGGGCGAGAGACCCAGTACTTC. Translation: CASSLPRAGGRETQYF.

V and J are TRBV20-1 and TRBJ1-3, with a possible D match to TRBD1 (5 bases). V gave up 5 bases and J gave up 4 bases, with 12 bases separating them. Per germline, CDR1 DFQATT and CDR2 SNEGSKA (reference sequence). There are 13 residues in the CDR3. CDR3 sequence reads: CSAGPGGGNTIYF. The CDR3 bases are TGCAGTGCTGGCCCGGGGGGGGGAAACACCATATATTTT.

This rearrangement joins TRBV7-2 to TRBJ1-1, with D unclear. V shed 5 bases and J shed 0 bases, with 10 bases lying between them. CDR3 size: 14 residues. CDR1 is SGHTA, CDR2 FQGNSA, per germline. CDR3 nucleotides: TGTGCCAGCAGCACTCGGACGATGAACACTGAAGCTTTCTTT. It translates to CASSTRTMNTEAFF.

This clonotype was seen only a few times. The chain carries TRBV7-9 and TRBJ1-1; tentatively, D is TRBD1 (6 bases). The CDR3 consists of 18 residues. V lost 5 bases, J lost 1 base, and 23 bases lay in between. CDR1 SEHNR and CDR2 FQNEAQ come from the germline V gene (reference sequence). CDR3 sequence (DNA): TGTGCCAGCAGCCCGGGGTATTGGACAGACGGGGGGAACACTGAAGCTTTCTTT. Encoded protein: CASSPGYWTDGGNTEAFF.

This clonotype was seen only a few times. The rearrangement joins TRBV27 to TRBJ1-1, with D uncertain. The V end lost 3 bases, the J end lost 1 base, and 6 bases lay between the germline ends. The CDR3 length is 13 residues. Looked up from germline, CDR1 is MNHEY and CDR2 is SMNVEV (reference sequence). The CDR3 coding sequence is TGTGCCAGCAGTTTCCTAAGGAACACTGAAGCTTTCTTT. Translation: CASSFLRNTEAFF.

This chain joins TRBV28 and TRBJ2-7; D possibly corresponds to TRBD2 (6 bases). The CDR3 has 15 amino acids. Germline V gene sequence: CDR1 MDHEN, CDR2 SYDVKM. V lost 8 bases to trimming and J lost 0 bases, with 17 bases between them. The CDR3 coding sequence is TGTGCCAGCGGAACTAGCTTTCCCCCCTCCTACGAGCAGTACTTC. Its translation is CASGTSFPPSYEQYF.

The chain has TRBV24-1 and TRBJ2-5, with 10 bases lining up with TRBD1. V shed 3 bases, J shed 5 bases, and the junction held 8 bases outside the gene matches. The CDR3 extends over 16 amino acids. Germline CDR1 reads KGHDR; CDR2 reads SFDVKD. CDR3 sequence (DNA): TGTGCCACCAGTGATGCTGGGACAGGGGCAAAGGAGACCCAGTACTTC. Translation: CATSDAGTGAKETQYF.

This chain uses TRBV12-3 or TRBV12-4 with TRBJ2-7; D remains ambiguous. Trimming pared 2 bases from V and 5 bases from J, leaving 7 bases between. CDR3 length equals 12 residues. In nucleotides, the CDR3 is TGTGCCAGCAGTTTAAGCGAAGACGAGCAGTACTTC. It yields the protein CASSLSEDEQYF.

As regards this clonotype: One junction end does not reproduce the germline sequence, and a read error may be involved. The chain combines TRBV7-3 with TRBJ2-7, with D perhaps given as TRBD1 or TRBD2 (5 bases each). In germline, CDR1 is SGHTA, CDR2 FQGTGA. The CDR3 is made up of 13 amino acids. The CDR3 sequence: CASSFGTNNEQYF. The CDR3 coding sequence is TGCGCCAGCAGCTTCGGGACGAACAACGAGCAGTACTTC. The whole variable domain, remainder taken from reference TRBV7-3 and TRBJ2-7, is GAGVSQTPSNKVTEKGKYVELRCDPISGHTALYWYRQSLGQGPEFLIYFQGTGAADDSGLPNDRFFAVRPEGSVSTLKIQRTERGDSAVYLCASSFGTNNEQYFGPGTRLTVT.

This clonotype appeared once. The chain is built from TRBV19 and TRBJ1-5, with D maybe TRBD1 (6 bases). Germline lookup yields CDR1 LNHDA and CDR2 SQIVND (reference sequence). The CDR3 loop spans 15 amino acids. Trimming removed 4 bases from V and 2 bases from J, with 12 bases in between. CDR3 DNA sequence: TGTGCCAGTAGTAGCCAGGGGTATGGCAATCAGCCCCAGCATTTT. Its translation is CASSSQGYGNQPQHF.

This chain links TRBV7-2 with TRBJ1-2; D might be TRBD1 (5 bases). This CDR3 has 15 residues. The V gene lost 5 bases and the J gene lost 0 bases, with 13 bases spanning the gap. CDR1 is SGHTA, CDR2 FQGNSA, per germline. In nucleotides, the CDR3 is TGTGCCAGCAGCCGGGACGGACCTCCTAACTATGGCTACACCTTC. It specifies CASSRDGPPNYGYTF.

This rearrangement joins TRBV9 to TRBJ2-5; D gene ambiguous. The ends were cut back, 2 bases at V and 5 bases at J, with 10 bases in the middle. Germline CDR1 reads SGDLS; CDR2 reads YYNGEE. The CDR3 is 13 amino acids. In DNA, the CDR3 is TGTGCCAGCAGCGTTTCGACCTGGGAGACCCAGTACTTC. This codes for CASSVSTWETQYF.

The chain employs TRBV20-1 and TRBJ2-2; D perhaps matches TRBD2 (5 bases). CDR3 length equals 11 residues. V dropped 3 bases and J dropped 13 bases, with 12 bases sitting between them. Germline values: CDR1 DFQATT, CDR2 SNEGSKA (reference sequence). This CDR3 is CSARADRGLFF. CDR3 DNA sequence: TGCAGTGCTAGGGCGGACCGGGGGCTGTTTTTT.

The rearrangement links TRBV11-1 to TRBJ2-3, with 7 bases lining up with TRBD1. There are 14 residues in the CDR3. V shed 4 bases and J 6 bases; nucleotides not matched to a gene: 7. The V gene's germline CDR1 is SGHAT and CDR2 FQDESV (reference sequence). CDR3 sequence reads: CASSSSDRYDTQYF. CDR3 coding DNA: TGTGCCAGCAGCTCGTCGGACAGGTACGATACGCAGTATTTT.

This chain connects TRBV20-1 to TRBJ1-5; no reliable D call. Between the trimmed V and J ends, which lost 3 bases and 0 bases, there was a span of 6 bases. Germline-derived CDR1 and CDR2 are DFQATT and SNEGSKA (reference sequence). CDR3 length equals 13 residues. The CDR3 sequence is CSASWGSNQPQHF. CDR3 DNA sequence: TGCAGTGCTAGTTGGGGTAGCAATCAGCCCCAGCATTTT.